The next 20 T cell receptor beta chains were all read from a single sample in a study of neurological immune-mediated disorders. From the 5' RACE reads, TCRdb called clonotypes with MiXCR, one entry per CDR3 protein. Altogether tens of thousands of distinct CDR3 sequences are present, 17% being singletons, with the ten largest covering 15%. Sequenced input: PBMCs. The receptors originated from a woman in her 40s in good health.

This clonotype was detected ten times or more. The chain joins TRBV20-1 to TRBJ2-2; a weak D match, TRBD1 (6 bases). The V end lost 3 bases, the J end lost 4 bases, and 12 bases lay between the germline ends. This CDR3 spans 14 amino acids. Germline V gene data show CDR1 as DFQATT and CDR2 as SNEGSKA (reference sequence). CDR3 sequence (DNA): TGCAGTGCTAGGGGGACACCTTTCACCGGGGAGCTGTTTTTT. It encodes CSARGTPFTGELFF.

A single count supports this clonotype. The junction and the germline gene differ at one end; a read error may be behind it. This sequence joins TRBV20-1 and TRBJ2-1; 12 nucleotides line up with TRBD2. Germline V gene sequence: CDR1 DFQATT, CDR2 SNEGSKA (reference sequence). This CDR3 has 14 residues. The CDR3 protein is CSAPLAGGNNDQFF. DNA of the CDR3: TGCAGTGCTCCACTAGCGGGGGGTAACAATGACCAGTTCTTC.

The CDR3 DNA reads TGTGCCAGTAGGGGATCTACTCTCCTGTATGGCTACACCTTC. Encoded protein: CASRGSTLLYGYTF. The J gene is TRBJ1-2, the V gene TRBV19; no firm D call. Deletions cut 6 bases from V and 5 bases from J, with 16 bases between. Germline lookup yields CDR1 LNHDA and CDR2 SQIVND (reference sequence). This CDR3 has 14 residues.

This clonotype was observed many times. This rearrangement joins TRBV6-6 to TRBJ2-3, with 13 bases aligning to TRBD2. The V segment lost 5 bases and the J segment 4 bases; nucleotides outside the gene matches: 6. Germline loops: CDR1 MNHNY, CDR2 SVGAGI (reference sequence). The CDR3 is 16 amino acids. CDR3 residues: CASSRITSGGADTQYF. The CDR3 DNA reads TGTGCCAGCAGTCGCATTACTAGCGGGGGGGCAGATACGCAGTATTTT.

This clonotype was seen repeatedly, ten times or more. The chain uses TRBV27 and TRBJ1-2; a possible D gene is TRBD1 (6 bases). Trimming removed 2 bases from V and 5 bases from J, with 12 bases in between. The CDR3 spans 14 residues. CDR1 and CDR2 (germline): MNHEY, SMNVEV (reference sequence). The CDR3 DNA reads TGTGCCAGCAGTTTAAACAGGGTTGGGTATGGCTACACCTTC. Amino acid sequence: CASSLNRVGYGYTF.

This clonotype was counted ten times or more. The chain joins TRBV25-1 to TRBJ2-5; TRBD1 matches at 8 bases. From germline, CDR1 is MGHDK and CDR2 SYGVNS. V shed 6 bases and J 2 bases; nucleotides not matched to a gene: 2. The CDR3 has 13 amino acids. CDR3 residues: CASRRTGQETQYF. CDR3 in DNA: TGTGCCAGCAGACGGACAGGGCAAGAGACCCAGTACTTC.

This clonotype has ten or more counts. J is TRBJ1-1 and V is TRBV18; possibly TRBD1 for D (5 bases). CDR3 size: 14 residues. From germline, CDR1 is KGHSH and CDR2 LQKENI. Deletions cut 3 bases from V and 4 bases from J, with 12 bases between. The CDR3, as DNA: TGTGCCAGCTCACCCCAGGGTCGGATCACTGAAGCTTTCTTT. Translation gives CASSPQGRITEAFF.

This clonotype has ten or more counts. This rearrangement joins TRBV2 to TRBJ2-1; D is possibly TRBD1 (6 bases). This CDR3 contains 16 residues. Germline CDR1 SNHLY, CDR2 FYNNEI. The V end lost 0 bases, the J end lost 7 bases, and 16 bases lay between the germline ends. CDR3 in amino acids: CASSEAQGLWDNEQFF. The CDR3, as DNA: TGTGCCAGCAGTGAAGCACAGGGTTTGTGGGATAATGAGCAGTTCTTC.

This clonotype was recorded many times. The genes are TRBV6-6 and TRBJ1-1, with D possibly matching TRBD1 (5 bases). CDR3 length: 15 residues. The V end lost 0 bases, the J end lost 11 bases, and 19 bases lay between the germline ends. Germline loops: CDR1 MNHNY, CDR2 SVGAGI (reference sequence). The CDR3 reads CASSYSKIPGSAAFF. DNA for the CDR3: TGTGCCAGCAGTTACTCGAAAATCCCAGGGAGTGCGGCTTTCTTT.

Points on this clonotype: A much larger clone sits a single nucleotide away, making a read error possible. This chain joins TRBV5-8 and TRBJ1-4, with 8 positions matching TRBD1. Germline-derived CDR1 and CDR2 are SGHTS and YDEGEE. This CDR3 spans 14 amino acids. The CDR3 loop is CANSVGQGNEKLFF. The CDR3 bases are TGTGCCAACAGCGTAGGACAGGGAAATGAAAAACTGTTTTTT.

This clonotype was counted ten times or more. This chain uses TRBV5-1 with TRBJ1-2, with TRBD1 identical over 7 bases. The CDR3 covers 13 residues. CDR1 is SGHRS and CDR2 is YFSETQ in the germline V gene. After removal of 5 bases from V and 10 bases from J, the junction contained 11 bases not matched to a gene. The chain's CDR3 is CASSGQDTMVYTF. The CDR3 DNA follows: TGCGCCAGCAGTGGACAGGACACTATGGTCTACACCTTC.

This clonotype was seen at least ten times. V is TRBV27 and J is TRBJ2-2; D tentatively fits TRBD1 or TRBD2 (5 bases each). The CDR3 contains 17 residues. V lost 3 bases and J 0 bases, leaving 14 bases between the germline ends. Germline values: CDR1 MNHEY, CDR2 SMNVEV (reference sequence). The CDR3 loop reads CASSLGVGRANTGELFF. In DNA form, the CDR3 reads TGTGCCAGCAGTTTGGGGGTCGGCAGGGCGAACACCGGGGAGCTGTTTTTT.

In nucleotides, the CDR3 is TGTGCCAGCAGCATAGGTTACGAGCAGTTCTTC. Translation gives CASSIGYEQFF. The chain is built from TRBV6-2 or TRBV6-3 and TRBJ2-1; D gene unclear. V gave up 6 bases and J gave up 10 bases, with 10 bases separating them. This CDR3 is 11 amino acids long. Germline CDR1 MNHEY, CDR2 SVGEGT.

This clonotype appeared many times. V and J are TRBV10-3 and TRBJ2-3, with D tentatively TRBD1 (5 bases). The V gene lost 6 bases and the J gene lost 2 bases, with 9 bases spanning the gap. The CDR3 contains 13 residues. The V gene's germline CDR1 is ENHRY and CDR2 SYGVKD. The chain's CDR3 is CAIRGVFTDTQYF. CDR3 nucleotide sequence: TGTGCCATCAGAGGGGTCTTCACAGATACGCAGTATTTT.

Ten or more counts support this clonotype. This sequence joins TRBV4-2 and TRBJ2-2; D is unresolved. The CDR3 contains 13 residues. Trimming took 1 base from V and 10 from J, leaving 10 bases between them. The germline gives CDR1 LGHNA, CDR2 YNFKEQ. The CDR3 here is CASSQVSSAELFF. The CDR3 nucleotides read TGTGCCAGCAGCCAAGTATCCTCAGCGGAGCTGTTTTTT.

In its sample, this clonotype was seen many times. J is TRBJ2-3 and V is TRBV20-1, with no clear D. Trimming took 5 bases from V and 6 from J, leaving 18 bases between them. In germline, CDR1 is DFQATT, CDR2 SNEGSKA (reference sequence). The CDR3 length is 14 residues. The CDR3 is CSAGLKPPLDTQYF. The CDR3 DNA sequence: TGCAGTGCTGGCCTGAAACCCCCCCTGGATACGCAGTATTTT.

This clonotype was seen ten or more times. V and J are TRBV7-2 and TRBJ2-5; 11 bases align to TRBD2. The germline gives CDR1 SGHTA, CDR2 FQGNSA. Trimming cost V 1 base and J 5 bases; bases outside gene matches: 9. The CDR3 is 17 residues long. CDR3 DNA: TGTGCCAGCAGCTTAGTTGTTAGCGGGGGGGCTTGGGAGACCCAGTACTTC. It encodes CASSLVVSGGAWETQYF.

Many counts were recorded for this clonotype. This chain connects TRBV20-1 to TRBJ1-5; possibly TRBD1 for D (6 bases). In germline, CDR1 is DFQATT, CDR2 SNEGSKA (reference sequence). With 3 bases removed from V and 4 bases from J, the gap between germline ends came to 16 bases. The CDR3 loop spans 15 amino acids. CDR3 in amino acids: CSARGAGERNQPQHF. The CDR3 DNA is TGCAGTGCTAGGGGGGCAGGGGAGAGAAATCAGCCCCAGCATTTT.

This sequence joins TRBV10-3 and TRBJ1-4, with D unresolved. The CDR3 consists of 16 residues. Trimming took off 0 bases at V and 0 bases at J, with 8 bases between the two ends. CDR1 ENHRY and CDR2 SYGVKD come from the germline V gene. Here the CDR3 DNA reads TGTGCCATCAGTGAGTCGAGGGAGGCAACTAATGAAAAACTGTTTTTT. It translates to CAISESREATNEKLFF.

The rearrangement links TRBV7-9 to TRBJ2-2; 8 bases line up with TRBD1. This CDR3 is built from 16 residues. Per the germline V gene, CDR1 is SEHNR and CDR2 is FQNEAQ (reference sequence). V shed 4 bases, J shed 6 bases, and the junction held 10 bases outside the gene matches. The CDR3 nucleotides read TGTGCCAGCAGCTGGCAGGGGGCCGGCTTTTCCGGGGAGCTGTTTTTT. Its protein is CASSWQGAGFSGELFF.